Below are 21 T cell receptor beta chains sequenced from a single sample in a study of cytomegalovirus exposure and HLA in healthy donors. The table came from immunoSEQ multiplex PCR; TCRdb's copy has only in-frame clones and leaves some out. Counted here are about 110,000 clones, over 75% occurring once; the ten biggest clones make up around 2.7%. Specimen: PBMCs. The origin of the receptors is a woman aged 18-29 years in good health and CMV-seronegative.

The rearrangement uses TRBV9 and TRBJ2-2; possible D gene TRBD1, 5 bases. Germline CDR1 is SGDLS and CDR2 is YYNGEE. CDR3 length equals 14 residues. Between the trimmed V and J ends, which lost 7 bases and 5 bases, there was a span of 15 bases. Written as DNA, the CDR3 is TGTGCCAGCGGGCCTACAGGTACTACCGGGGAGCTGTTTTTT. It encodes CASGPTGTTGELFF.

The V and J genes are TRBV7-6 and TRBJ2-2; 11 positions agree with TRBD2. The CDR3 has 15 residues. The ends lost 5 bases at V and 6 bases at J; junction bases unmatched: 5. Per germline, CDR1 SGHVS and CDR2 FNYEAQ. CDR3 protein: CASSGIAGGPGELFF. CDR3 DNA sequence: TGTGCCAGCAGCGGGATAGCGGGGGGGCCCGGGGAGCTGTTTTTT.

The chain uses TRBV28 and TRBJ2-5; maybe TRBD2 (5 bases). V shed 4 bases and J shed 2 bases, with 14 bases lying between them. The CDR3 has 15 amino acids. Germline V gives CDR1 MDHEN, CDR2 SYDVKM. CDR3 coding DNA: TGTGCCAGCAGTTCCCTTTGGGAGATACAAGAGACCCAGTACTTC. Protein product: CASSSLWEIQETQYF.

J is TRBJ2-7 and V is TRBV13, with 7 bases matching TRBD1. The CDR3 spans 13 residues. V lost 4 bases and J lost 7; bases outside the gene matches: 7. Germline V lookup: CDR1 PRHDT, CDR2 FYEKMQ (reference sequence). The CDR3 spells CASSSTGAREQYF. In DNA, the CDR3 is TGTGCCAGCAGCTCCACAGGGGCACGGGAGCAGTACTTC.

The V call is TRBV7-9, the J call TRBJ1-2; 8 nucleotides match TRBD1. The junction had 7 bases not matched to a gene; V was cut back by 5 bases and J by 8 bases. CDR3 size: 13 residues. CDR1 and CDR2 (germline): SEHNR, FQNEAQ (reference sequence). CDR3 sequence: CASSGRTGWGYTF. The CDR3 DNA reads TGTGCCAGCAGCGGCCGGACAGGGTGGGGCTACACCTTC.

CDR3 loop: CASSQGRVGNEEKLFF. In nucleotides, the CDR3 is TGCGCCAGCAGCCAAGGGCGGGTAGGGAACGAGGAAAAACTGTTTTTT. The chain couples TRBV4-1 to TRBJ1-4; D gene unclear. The germline gives CDR1 MGHRA, CDR2 YSYEKL. V lost 1 base and J lost 8, with 17 bases in between. The CDR3 is made up of 16 amino acids.

This chain connects TRBV9 to TRBJ2-5, with TRBD2 identical over 12 bases. V lost 4 bases, J lost 2 bases, and 9 bases stayed unmatched. This CDR3 has 17 residues. Germline V lookup: CDR1 SGDLS, CDR2 YYNGEE. CDR3 loop: CASSSRTSGDPQETQYF. In nucleotides, the CDR3 is TGTGCCAGCAGCTCGAGGACTAGCGGGGACCCTCAAGAGACCCAGTACTTC.

The chain has TRBV7-9 and TRBJ2-1; D perhaps matches TRBD2 (5 bases). CDR3 size: 15 residues. CDR1 and CDR2 (germline): SEHNR, FQNEAQ (reference sequence). The V gene lost 5 bases and the J gene lost 0 bases, with 11 bases spanning the gap. The CDR3, as DNA: TGTGCCAGCAGCGGCGGACTGAGCTCCTACAATGAGCAGTTCTTC. This encodes CASSGGLSSYNEQFF.

The chain recombines TRBV6-4 with TRBJ1-5; perhaps TRBD1 as D (5 bases). Trimming took 0 bases from V and 2 from J, leaving 8 bases between them. The CDR3 length is 15 residues. Germline V gene data show CDR1 as MRHNA and CDR2 as SNTAGT. In DNA form, the CDR3 reads TGTGCCAGCAGTGACTCCGCGGGGGGCAATCAGCCCCAGCATTTT. Translated, it gives CASSDSAGGNQPQHF.

V and J are TRBV19 and TRBJ1-3; D perhaps matches TRBD1 (5 bases). The CDR3 loop spans 15 amino acids. Trimming pared 6 bases from V and 6 bases from J, leaving 18 bases between. The germline CDR1 and CDR2 sequences are LNHDA and SQIVND (reference sequence). The chain's CDR3 is CASRRAGLGENTIYF. In DNA form, the CDR3 reads TGTGCCAGTAGACGGGCCGGCTTAGGGGAAAACACCATATATTTT.

The chain employs TRBV5-5 and TRBJ1-1; 8 bases map to TRBD1. The germline V gene has CDR1 SGHKS and CDR2 YYEKEE (reference sequence). Trimming at V came to 1 base and at J to 0 bases, leaving 2 bases not matched to a gene. The CDR3 is 15 amino acids. The CDR3 is CASSLRRGLNTEAFF. The CDR3 DNA sequence: TGTGCCAGCAGCTTGCGCAGGGGGCTGAACACTGAAGCTTTCTTT.

A few counts support this clone. The chain is built from TRBV11-2 and TRBJ1-1, with 8 bases lining up with TRBD1. Trimming at V came to 5 bases and at J to 4 bases, leaving 6 bases not matched to a gene. Germline-derived CDR1 and CDR2 are SGHAT and FQNNGV. This CDR3 contains 14 residues. The CDR3 sequence is CASSQRQGSTEAFF. CDR3 sequence (DNA): TGTGCCAGCAGCCAACGACAGGGGAGCACTGAAGCTTTCTTT.

The chain uses TRBV7-2 and TRBJ2-7; D remains unclear. The V end was cut by 1 base, the J end by 0 bases, with 7 bases between. Germline V gene lookup returns CDR1 SGHTA and CDR2 FQGNSA. The CDR3 covers 14 residues. CDR3 sequence: CASSLGLLSYEQYF. The CDR3 DNA follows: TGTGCCAGCAGCTTAGGACTCCTCTCCTACGAGCAGTACTTC.

V gene TRBV30 combines with J gene TRBJ2-1; no reliable D call. V dropped 5 bases and J dropped 7 bases, with 9 bases sitting between them. Per germline, CDR1 GTSNPN and CDR2 SVGIG (reference sequence). This CDR3 contains 11 residues. CDR3 residues: CAWFWRNEQFF. CDR3 coding DNA: TGTGCCTGGTTTTGGCGGAATGAGCAGTTCTTC.

The chain links TRBV9 to TRBJ1-1, with D perhaps matching TRBD1 (6 bases). CDR1 is SGDLS, CDR2 YYNGEE, per germline. V was shortened by 4 bases and J by 1 base, with 14 bases between the two germline ends. This CDR3 contains 15 residues. The CDR3 loop reads CASSPGTYANTEAFF. The CDR3 DNA sequence: TGTGCCAGCAGCCCGGGGACATATGCGAACACTGAAGCTTTCTTT.

The V gene is TRBV6-6, the J gene TRBJ2-7; 8 bases agree with TRBD1. V lost 6 bases, J lost 0 bases, and 7 bases stayed unmatched. Per germline, CDR1 MNHNY and CDR2 SVGAGI (reference sequence). This CDR3 region has 15 residues. The CDR3 protein is CASRTRDRGSYEQYF. DNA of the CDR3: TGTGCCAGCAGAACGAGAGACAGGGGCTCCTACGAGCAGTACTTC.

The J gene is TRBJ2-7, the V gene TRBV2; D is undetermined. CDR3 length: 14 residues. Germline V lookup: CDR1 SNHLY, CDR2 FYNNEI. The V and J ends lost 7 bases and 3 bases respectively, with 16 bases between them. This chain's CDR3 is CASTPRGGGYEQYF. The CDR3 DNA follows: TGTGCCAGCACCCCCCGAGGCGGTGGCTACGAGCAGTACTTC.

The table lists this clone with a few counts. The V gene is TRBV9, the J gene TRBJ2-5, with D possibly being TRBD2 (7 bases). This CDR3 is 15 amino acids long. Trimming removed 3 bases from V and 2 bases from J, with 14 bases in between. Germline CDR1 is SGDLS and CDR2 is YYNGEE. CDR3 sequence: CASSEGGALQETQYF. CDR3 sequence (DNA): TGTGCCAGCAGCGAAGGGGGGGCGCTACAAGAGACCCAGTACTTC.

The chain joins TRBV10-3 to TRBJ2-3, with TRBD2 matching 9 bases. From germline, CDR1 is ENHRY and CDR2 SYGVKD. This CDR3 is 14 amino acids long. The V gene end was trimmed by 7 bases and the J gene end by 5 bases; junction bases not matched to a gene: 7. CDR3 amino acids: CAIKGGGAGDTQYF. The CDR3 DNA sequence: TGTGCCATCAAAGGCGGGGGGGCGGGAGATACGCAGTATTTT.

This chain connects TRBV7-6 to TRBJ1-1, with D possibly matching TRBD1 (5 bases). Germline V gene lookup returns CDR1 SGHVS and CDR2 FNYEAQ. Trimming took 1 base from V and 1 from J, leaving 7 bases between them. CDR3 length: 14 amino acids. In DNA, the CDR3 is TGTGCCAGCAGCTTAGTCGGGGGGAACACTGAAGCTTTCTTT. Protein product: CASSLVGGNTEAFF.

The rearrangement links TRBV29-1 to TRBJ2-3, with 9 bases lining up with TRBD2. The CDR3 consists of 15 residues. Looked up from germline, CDR1 is SQVTM and CDR2 is ANQGSEA. J was trimmed by 8 bases and V by 2 bases; bases with no gene match: 11. The CDR3 here is CSVETSGSSPGTQYF. As DNA, the CDR3 is TGCAGCGTTGAAACTAGCGGGTCCAGCCCAGGTACGCAGTATTTT.